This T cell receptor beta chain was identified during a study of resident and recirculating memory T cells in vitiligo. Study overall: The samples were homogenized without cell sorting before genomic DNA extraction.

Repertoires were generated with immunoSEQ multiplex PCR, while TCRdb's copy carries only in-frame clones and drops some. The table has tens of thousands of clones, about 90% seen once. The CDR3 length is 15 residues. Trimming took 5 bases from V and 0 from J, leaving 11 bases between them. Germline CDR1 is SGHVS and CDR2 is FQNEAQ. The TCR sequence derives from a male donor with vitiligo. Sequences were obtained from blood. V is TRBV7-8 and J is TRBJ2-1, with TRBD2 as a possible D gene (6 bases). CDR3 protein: CASSQWTTSYNEQFF. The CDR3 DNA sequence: TGTGCCAGCAGCCAATGGACTACCTCCTACAATGAGCAGTTCTTC.